This is a list of T cell receptor beta chains from one sample in a study of beta chain features in type 1 diabetes. This table comes from immunoSEQ multiplex PCR, and its TCRdb copy is limited to in-frame clones, with some not included. The profile shows approximately 600,000 clones, roughly 12% of them singletons. Material: naive CD4+ T cells from blood. The receptors come from a man aged 25-45 years with type 1 diabetes. Each CDR3 is given with its conserved first and last residue. The D gene is left open where the match is weak. Some rows mark clone size as missing; the rest say once, few, many or name a class of expanded clone.

clone size: few
V gene: TRBV9
D gene: TRBD1
J gene: TRBJ1-1
CDR3 protein: CASSGDRPGAFF
CDR3 DNA: TGTGCCAGCAGCGGGGACAGGCCTGGAGCTTTCTTT

clone size: NA
V gene: TRBV5-4
D gene: NA
J gene: TRBJ1-2
CDR3 protein: CASSLEAMDYGYTF
CDR3 DNA: TGTGCCAGCAGCTTGGAGGCGATGGACTATGGCTACACCTTC

clone size: NA
V gene: TRBV5-4
D gene: TRBD2
J gene: TRBJ2-6
CDR3 protein: CASSREQRGLSSGANVLTF
CDR3 DNA: TGTGCCAGCAGCCGAGAGCAGCGGGGACTCTCCTCTGGGGCCAACGTCCTGACTTTC

clone size: NA
V gene: TRBV29-1
D gene: TRBD1
J gene: TRBJ2-1
CDR3 protein: CSVVLGTGFSYNEQFF
CDR3 DNA: TGCAGCGTTGTATTAGGGACAGGGTTCTCCTACAATGAGCAGTTCTTC

clone size: few
V gene: TRBV5-1
D gene: NA
J gene: TRBJ2-1
CDR3 protein: CASSLLGVSLPNEQFF
CDR3 DNA: TGCGCCAGCAGCTTATTAGGGGTCTCGCTCCCTAATGAGCAGTTCTTC

clone size: few
V gene: TRBV5-4
D gene: NA
J gene: TRBJ2-1
CDR3 protein: CASQLDSNEQFF
CDR3 DNA: TGTGCCAGCCAACTAGATAGCAATGAGCAGTTCTTC

clone size: NA
V gene: TRBV27
D gene: NA
J gene: TRBJ2-7
CDR3 protein: CASSLESGVPYEQYF
CDR3 DNA: TGTGCCAGCAGTTTGGAGTCAGGGGTTCCCTACGAGCAGTACTTC

clone size: few
V gene: TRBV9
D gene: TRBD2
J gene: TRBJ2-5
CDR3 protein: CASSGSGIGRDQYF
CDR3 DNA: TGTGCCAGCAGCGGAAGCGGGATCGGGCGGGACCAGTACTTC

clone size: few
V gene: TRBV25-1
D gene: NA
J gene: TRBJ2-6
CDR3 protein: CASSEYSGANVLTF
CDR3 DNA: TGTGCCAGCAGTGAATACTCTGGGGCCAACGTCCTGACTTTC

clone size: NA
V gene: TRBV10-1
D gene: NA
J gene: TRBJ2-5
CDR3 protein: CASSESTGQSETQYF
CDR3 DNA: TGCGCCAGCAGTGAGTCGACGGGACAAAGCGAGACCCAGTACTTC

clone size: few
V gene: TRBV25-1
D gene: NA
J gene: TRBJ1-2
CDR3 protein: CASSGVIGGYTF
CDR3 DNA: TGTGCCAGCTCAGGGGTTATCGGGGGCTACACCTTC

clone size: NA
V gene: TRBV6-5
D gene: NA
J gene: TRBJ1-2
CDR3 protein: CASSRDLSYGYTF
CDR3 DNA: TGTGCCAGCAGTAGGGACTTATCCTATGGCTACACCTTC

clone size: few
V gene: TRBV7-2
D gene: TRBD1
J gene: TRBJ2-7
CDR3 protein: CASSPMTGGYEQYF
CDR3 DNA: TGTGCCAGCAGCCCCATGACAGGGGGCTACGAGCAGTACTTC

clone size: few
V gene: TRBV7-2
D gene: TRBD2
J gene: TRBJ2-7
CDR3 protein: CASSPAGVREQYF
CDR3 DNA: TGTGCCAGCAGCCCTGCGGGGGTACGGGAGCAGTACTTC

clone size: NA
V gene: TRBV5-4
D gene: TRBD1
J gene: TRBJ2-5
CDR3 protein: CASSARRQGGGETQYF
CDR3 DNA: TGTGCCAGCAGCGCCCGTCGACAGGGTGGGGGAGAGACCCAGTACTTC

clone size: NA
V gene: TRBV7-9
D gene: TRBD2
J gene: TRBJ2-7
CDR3 protein: CASSLGGSGDYEQYF
CDR3 DNA: TGTGCCAGCAGCTTAGGAGGCAGCGGGGACTACGAGCAGTACTTC

clone size: few
V gene: TRBV9
D gene: TRBD2
J gene: TRBJ2-5
CDR3 protein: CASSVGGLAGYQETQYF
CDR3 DNA: TGTGCCAGCAGCGTAGGAGGCCTAGCGGGTTACCAAGAGACCCAGTACTTC

clone size: few
V gene: TRBV7-9
D gene: NA
J gene: TRBJ1-2
CDR3 protein: CASSPRLRQVYGYTF
CDR3 DNA: TGTGCCAGCAGCCCCCGCCTCCGACAGGTTTATGGCTACACCTTC

clone size: NA
V gene: TRBV6-1
D gene: NA
J gene: TRBJ2-2
CDR3 protein: CASSDLDTGELFF
CDR3 DNA: TGTGCCAGCAGTGATTTGGACACCGGGGAGCTGTTTTTT

clone size: few
V gene: TRBV28
D gene: NA
J gene: TRBJ1-2
CDR3 protein: CASSSASGANYGYTF
CDR3 DNA: TGTGCCTCATCTAGTGCTAGTGGGGCTAACTATGGCTACACCTTC

clone size: few
V gene: TRBV7-7
D gene: NA
J gene: TRBJ2-5
CDR3 protein: CASSEGGPETQYF
CDR3 DNA: TGTGCCAGCAGTGAAGGGGGGCCGGAGACCCAGTACTTC

clone size: NA
V gene: TRBV7-8
D gene: NA
J gene: TRBJ2-7
CDR3 protein: CASSNQGTPSDYEQYF
CDR3 DNA: TGTGCCAGCAGCAACCAAGGGACACCGAGTGACTACGAGCAGTACTTC

clone size: NA
V gene: TRBV27
D gene: NA
J gene: TRBJ2-5
CDR3 protein: CASSPTYQETQYF
CDR3 DNA: TGTGCCAGCAGTCCTACGTACCAAGAGACCCAGTACTTC

clone size: NA
V gene: TRBV16
D gene: NA
J gene: TRBJ1-5
CDR3 protein: CASSQSIEQPQHF
CDR3 DNA: TGTGCCAGCAGCCAATCGATAGAGCAGCCCCAGCATTTT

clone size: NA
V gene: TRBV5-6
D gene: NA
J gene: TRBJ2-3
CDR3 protein: CASSEGRWADTQYF
CDR3 DNA: TGTGCCAGCAGCGAAGGCAGGTGGGCAGATACGCAGTATTTT

clone size: NA
V gene: TRBV27
D gene: NA
J gene: TRBJ1-3
CDR3 protein: CASSPQRYGNTIYF
CDR3 DNA: TGTGCCAGCAGTCCACAGAGATATGGAAACACCATATATTTT

clone size: few
V gene: TRBV6-5
D gene: NA
J gene: TRBJ1-5
CDR3 protein: CASSYSAFPGQPQHF
CDR3 DNA: TGTGCCAGCAGTTACTCGGCGTTCCCTGGTCAGCCCCAGCATTTT

clone size: few
V gene: TRBV30
D gene: TRBD2
J gene: TRBJ2-3
CDR3 protein: CAWSGTSGLFTDTQYF
CDR3 DNA: TGTGCCTGGAGTGGGACTAGCGGTCTCTTCACAGATACGCAGTATTTT

clone size: few
V gene: TRBV9
D gene: NA
J gene: TRBJ2-3
CDR3 protein: CASSVARGQASTDTQYF
CDR3 DNA: TGTGCCAGCAGCGTAGCTCGGGGGCAGGCTAGCACAGATACGCAGTATTTT

clone size: few
V gene: TRBV30
D gene: NA
J gene: TRBJ1-2
CDR3 protein: CAWSVLTGGGYTF
CDR3 DNA: TGTGCCTGGAGTGTATTGACAGGCGGTGGCTACACCTTC

clone size: NA
V gene: TRBV4-2
D gene: NA
J gene: TRBJ1-3
CDR3 protein: CASSQVTRGDSGNTIYF
CDR3 DNA: TGTGCCAGCAGCCAAGTCACCAGGGGCGACTCTGGAAACACCATATATTTT

clone size: few
V gene: TRBV5-6
D gene: NA
J gene: TRBJ2-1
CDR3 protein: CASTLDRQQFF
CDR3 DNA: TGTGCCAGCACCTTGGACAGACAGCAGTTCTTC

clone size: NA
V gene: TRBV2
D gene: NA
J gene: TRBJ2-1
CDR3 protein: CASSERVAAYNEQFF
CDR3 DNA: TGTGCCAGCAGTGAAAGGGTAGCGGCCTACAATGAGCAGTTCTTC

clone size: NA
V gene: TRBV15
D gene: NA
J gene: TRBJ2-6
CDR3 protein: CATSRDPGAGANVLTF
CDR3 DNA: TGTGCCACCAGCAGAGATCCGGGGGCTGGGGCCAACGTCCTGACTTTC